The clone carrying this TCR beta chain was seen repeatedly, ten times or more. These data come from a study of neurological immune-mediated disorders. Unmatched junction bases numbered 9, after V lost 6 bases and J lost 5 bases. CDR1 and CDR2 from the germline V gene are LGHDT and YNNKEL (reference sequence). CDR3 size: 14 residues. Each TCR transcript was tagged with a 10-nucleotide random UMI during 5'RACE. In every sequencing run, more than 170 million TCR-beta sequences were generated from 15-18 subjects. MiXCR was run by TCRdb on the 5' RACE reads, yielding one entry per CDR3 protein. The sample carries tens of thousands of distinct CDR3 sequences, about 5% recorded once.

V and J are TRBV3-1 and TRBJ2-5, with 7 bases that match TRBD1. The source is a woman between 18 and 29 years old with multiple sclerosis. The sample was CD4+ T cells from blood. The CDR3 sequence: CASSRQGNSETQYF. CDR3 DNA: TGTGCCAGCAGTAGACAGGGAAACAGCGAGACCCAGTACTTC.